The 10 T cell receptor beta chains given below trace back to one sample, sequenced in a study of blood T cell repertoires in COVID-19. Assay used: immunoSEQ multiplex PCR; TCRdb lists only in-frame clones, some missing. Of about 300,000 clones listed, 89% are singletons. The specimen was PBMCs or T cells enriched from blood (not recorded which). The source is a woman in her 40s who had recovered from COVID-19.

The rearrangement uses TRBV6-1 and TRBJ1-2, with D unclear. Trimming cost V 0 bases and J 7 bases, with 9 bases left between them. Germline loops: CDR1 MNHNS, CDR2 SASEGT. The CDR3 totals 13 residues. The CDR3 here is CASSEAGRGGYTF. The CDR3 DNA sequence: TGTGCCAGCAGTGAAGCAGGTCGCGGTGGCTACACCTTC.

This chain uses TRBV5-1 with TRBJ2-7, with 11 bases identical to TRBD1. The CDR3 has 15 residues. Germline CDR1 and CDR2: SGHRS and YFSETQ. The junction had 7 bases not matched to a gene; V was cut back by 4 bases and J by 4 bases. The CDR3 here is CASSQGQGALYEQYF. In nucleotides, the CDR3 is TGCGCCAGCAGCCAAGGACAGGGGGCACTGTACGAGCAGTACTTC.

The chain uses TRBV29-1 and TRBJ1-5, with 7 positions matching TRBD1. V shed 5 bases and J 2 bases; nucleotides not matched to a gene: 3. This CDR3 spans 13 amino acids. Germline V CDR1 and CDR2: SQVTM, ANQGSEA. The CDR3 reads CSVTGEGNQPQHF. Here the CDR3 DNA reads TGCAGCGTTACAGGGGAGGGCAATCAGCCCCAGCATTTT. Full variable domain (remainder filled in from reference TRBV29-1 and TRBJ1-5): SAVISQKPSRDICQRGTSLTIQCQVDSQVTMMFWYRQQPGQSLTLIATANQGSEATYESGFVIDKFPISRPNLTFSTLTVSNMSPEDSSIYLCSVTGEGNQPQHFGDGTRLSIL.

V usage is TRBV13 and J usage is TRBJ1-1; D unresolved. This CDR3 has 15 residues. Germline CDR1 and CDR2: PRHDT and FYEKMQ (reference sequence). The V end lost 2 bases, the J end lost 2 bases, and 12 bases lay between the germline ends. This CDR3 is CASSLWLGVNTEAFF. In nucleotides, the CDR3 is TGTGCCAGCAGCTTATGGCTCGGGGTAAACACTGAAGCTTTCTTT.

The chain has TRBV18 and TRBJ2-1; 8 nucleotides agree with TRBD1. Germline values: CDR1 KGHSH, CDR2 LQKENI. V lost 3 bases, J lost 8 bases, and 6 bases stayed unmatched. The CDR3 has 14 amino acids. CDR3 in DNA: TGTGCCAGCTCACCTTTCGGACAGGGCCATGAGCAGTTCTTC. Protein sequence: CASSPFGQGHEQFF.

V usage is TRBV2 and J usage is TRBJ1-4; 9 bases align to TRBD1. V lost 6 bases, J lost 7 bases, and 9 bases stayed unmatched. Germline values: CDR1 SNHLY, CDR2 FYNNEI. The CDR3 has 15 amino acids. The CDR3 DNA reads TGTGCCAGCAGCTCTCCCGGGACAGGGTGTGAAAAACTGTTTTTT. Translating gives CASSSPGTGCEKLFF.

This rearrangement joins TRBV5-8 to TRBJ2-1, with D perhaps matching TRBD2 (6 bases). The CDR3 consists of 13 residues. The V gene lost 0 bases and the J gene lost 9 bases, with 10 bases spanning the gap. Germline CDR1 reads SGHTS; CDR2 reads YDEGEE. CDR3 region: CASSLGRDFEQFF. The CDR3 region has the DNA TGTGCCAGCAGCTTGGGCAGGGACTTTGAGCAGTTCTTC.

Details on this clone: The CDR3 end shows no conserved phenylalanine or tryptophan, and so a read error is likely. The DNA is left out, because the CDR3 cannot be placed on it with certainty; the CDR3 is given as TCRdb lists it. CDR3 loop: CASSKTRIFSTV. The V gene is TRBV21-1, the J gene TRBJ2-4; no check of the table's D call, TRBD1, against the DNA was made. TRBV21-1 is termed a pseudogene. The CDR3 is 12 residues long, ends included.

This chain joins TRBV19 and TRBJ1-4; D is unresolved. The CDR3 runs 13 residues. V lost 10 bases and J 7 bases, leaving 16 bases between the germline ends. Germline lookup yields CDR1 LNHDA and CDR2 SQIVND (reference sequence). The CDR3 reads CATTEKVTEKLFF. CDR3 sequence (DNA): TGTGCCACCACGGAGAAGGTTACTGAAAAACTGTTTTTT.

In DNA form, the CDR3 reads TGTGCCAGCAGCGCGGGAAACCCCAATCAGCCCCAGCATTTT. This codes for CASSAGNPNQPQHF. The chain couples TRBV7-2 to TRBJ1-5; D gene uncertain. Germline V lookup: CDR1 SGHTA, CDR2 FQGNSA. This CDR3 is built from 14 residues. Trimming shortened V by 5 bases and J by 3 bases, and 11 bases separated the two germline ends.